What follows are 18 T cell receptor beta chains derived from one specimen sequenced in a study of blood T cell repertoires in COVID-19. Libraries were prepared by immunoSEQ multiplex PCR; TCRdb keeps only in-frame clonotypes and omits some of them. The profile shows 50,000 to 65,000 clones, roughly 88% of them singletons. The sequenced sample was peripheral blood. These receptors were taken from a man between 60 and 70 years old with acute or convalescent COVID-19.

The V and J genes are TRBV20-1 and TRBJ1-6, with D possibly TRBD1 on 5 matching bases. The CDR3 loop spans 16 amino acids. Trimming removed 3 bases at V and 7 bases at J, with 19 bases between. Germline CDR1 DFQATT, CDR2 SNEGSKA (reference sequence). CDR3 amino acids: CSASDRGGVMNSPLHF. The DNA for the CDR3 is TGCAGTGCTAGTGATCGGGGAGGGGTAATGAATTCACCCCTCCACTTT.

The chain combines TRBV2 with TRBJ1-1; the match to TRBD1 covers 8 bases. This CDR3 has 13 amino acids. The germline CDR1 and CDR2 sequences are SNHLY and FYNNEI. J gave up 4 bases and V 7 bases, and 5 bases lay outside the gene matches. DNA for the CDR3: TGTGCCAGCACCCGAGACAGGGGCACTGAAGCTTTCTTT. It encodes CASTRDRGTEAFF.

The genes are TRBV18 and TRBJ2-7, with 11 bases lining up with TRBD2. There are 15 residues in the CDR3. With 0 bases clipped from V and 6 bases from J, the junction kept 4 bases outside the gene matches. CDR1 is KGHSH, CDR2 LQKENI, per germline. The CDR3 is CASSPPSGRAGEQYF. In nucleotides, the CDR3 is TGTGCCAGCTCACCACCTAGCGGGAGGGCCGGCGAGCAGTACTTC.

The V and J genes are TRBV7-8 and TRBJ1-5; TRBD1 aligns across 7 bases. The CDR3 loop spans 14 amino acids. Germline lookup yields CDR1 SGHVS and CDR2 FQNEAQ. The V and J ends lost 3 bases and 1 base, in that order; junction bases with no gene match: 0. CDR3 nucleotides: TGTGCCAGCAGCTTCAGGGGGAGCAATCAGCCCCAGCATTTT. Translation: CASSFRGSNQPQHF.

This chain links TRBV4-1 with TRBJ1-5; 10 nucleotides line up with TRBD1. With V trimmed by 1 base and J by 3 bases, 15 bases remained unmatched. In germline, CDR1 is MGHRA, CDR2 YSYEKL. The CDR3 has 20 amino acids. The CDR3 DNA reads TGCGCCAGCAGCCAAGTGTACGGGACAGGGGCCCCAATCCCCAATCAGCCCCAGCATTTT. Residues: CASSQVYGTGAPIPNQPQHF.

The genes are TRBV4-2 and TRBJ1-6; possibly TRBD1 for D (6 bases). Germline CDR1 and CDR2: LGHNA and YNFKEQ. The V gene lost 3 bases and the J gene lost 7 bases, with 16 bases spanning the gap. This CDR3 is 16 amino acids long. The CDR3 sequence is CASSQVGGPTNSPLHF. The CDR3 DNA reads TGTGCCAGCAGCCAGGTCGGGGGGCCGACGAATTCACCCCTCCACTTT.

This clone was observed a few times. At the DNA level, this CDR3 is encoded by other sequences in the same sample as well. As DNA, the CDR3 is TGTGCCTGGAGTGTAACAGGGTCTGGAAACACCATATATTTT. Its translation: CAWSVTGSGNTIYF. The chain joins TRBV30 to TRBJ1-3; perhaps TRBD1 as D (6 bases). The germline V gene has CDR1 GTSNPN and CDR2 SVGIG (reference sequence). This CDR3 is 14 amino acids long. Trimming pared 0 bases from V and 1 base from J, leaving 7 bases between.

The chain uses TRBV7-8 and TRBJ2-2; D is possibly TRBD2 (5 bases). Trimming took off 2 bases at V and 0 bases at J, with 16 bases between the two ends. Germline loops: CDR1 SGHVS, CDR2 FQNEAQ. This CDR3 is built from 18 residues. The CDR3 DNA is TGTGCCAGCAGCTTATCAGTCTCGGGGTTCGCGAACACCGGGGAGCTGTTTTTT. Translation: CASSLSVSGFANTGELFF.

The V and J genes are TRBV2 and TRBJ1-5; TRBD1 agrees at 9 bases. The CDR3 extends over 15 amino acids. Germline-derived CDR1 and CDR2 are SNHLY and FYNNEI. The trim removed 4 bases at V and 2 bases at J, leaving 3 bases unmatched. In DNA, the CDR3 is TGTGCCAGCAGTGGGGGACAGGGCCGCAATCAGCCCCAGCATTTT. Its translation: CASSGGQGRNQPQHF.

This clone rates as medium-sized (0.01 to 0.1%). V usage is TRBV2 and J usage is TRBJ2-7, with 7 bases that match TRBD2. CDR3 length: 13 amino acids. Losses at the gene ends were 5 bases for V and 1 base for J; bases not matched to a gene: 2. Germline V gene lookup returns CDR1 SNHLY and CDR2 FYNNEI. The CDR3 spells CASSLADSYEQYF. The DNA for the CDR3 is TGTGCCAGCAGTCTAGCGGATTCCTACGAGCAGTACTTC.

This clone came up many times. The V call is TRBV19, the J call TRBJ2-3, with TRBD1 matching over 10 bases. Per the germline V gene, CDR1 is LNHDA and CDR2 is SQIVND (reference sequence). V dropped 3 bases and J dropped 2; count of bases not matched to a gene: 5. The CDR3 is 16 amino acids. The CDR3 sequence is CASSMRGTGVTDTQYF. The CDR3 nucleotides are TGTGCCAGTAGTATGAGAGGGACAGGGGTCACAGATACGCAGTATTTT. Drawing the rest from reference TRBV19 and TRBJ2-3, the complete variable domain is DGGITQSPKYLFRKEGQNVTLSCEQNLNHDAMYWYRQDPGQGLRLIYYSQIVNDFQKGDIAEGYSVSREKKESFPLTVTSAQKNPTAFYLCASSMRGTGVTDTQYFGPGTRLTVL.

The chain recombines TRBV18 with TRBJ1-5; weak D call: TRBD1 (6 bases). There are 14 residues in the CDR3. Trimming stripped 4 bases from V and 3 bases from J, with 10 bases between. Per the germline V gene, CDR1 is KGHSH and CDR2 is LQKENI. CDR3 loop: CASSQNRDNQPQHF. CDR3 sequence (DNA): TGTGCCAGCTCACAAAACAGGGACAATCAGCCCCAGCATTTT.

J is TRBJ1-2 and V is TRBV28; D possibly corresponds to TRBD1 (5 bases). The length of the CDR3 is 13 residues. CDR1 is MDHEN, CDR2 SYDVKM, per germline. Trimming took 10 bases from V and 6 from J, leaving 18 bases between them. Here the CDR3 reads CAIQGQGLDGYTF. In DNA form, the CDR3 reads TGTGCCATACAAGGACAAGGGCTAGATGGCTACACCTTC.

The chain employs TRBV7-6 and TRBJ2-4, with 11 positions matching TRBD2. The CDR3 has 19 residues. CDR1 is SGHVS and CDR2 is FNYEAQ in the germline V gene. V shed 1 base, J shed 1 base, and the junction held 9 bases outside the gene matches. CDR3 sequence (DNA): TGTGCCAGCAGCTTAGAATTAGCGGGAGGGAAGGGGGCCAAAAACATTCAGTACTTC. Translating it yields CASSLELAGGKGAKNIQYF.

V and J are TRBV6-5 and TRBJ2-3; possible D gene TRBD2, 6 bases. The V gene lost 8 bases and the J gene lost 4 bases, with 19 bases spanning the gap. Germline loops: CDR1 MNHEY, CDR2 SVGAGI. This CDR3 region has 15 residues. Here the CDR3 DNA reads TGTGCCAGCCCTAAAACGGCGGGAACTGCAGATACGCAGTATTTT. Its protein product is CASPKTAGTADTQYF.

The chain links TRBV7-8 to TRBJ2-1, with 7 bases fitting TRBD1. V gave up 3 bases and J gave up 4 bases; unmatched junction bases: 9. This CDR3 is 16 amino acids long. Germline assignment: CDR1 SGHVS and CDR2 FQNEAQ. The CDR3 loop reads CASSFGQAGFYNEQFF. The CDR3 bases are TGTGCCAGCAGCTTCGGACAGGCCGGCTTTTACAATGAGCAGTTCTTC.

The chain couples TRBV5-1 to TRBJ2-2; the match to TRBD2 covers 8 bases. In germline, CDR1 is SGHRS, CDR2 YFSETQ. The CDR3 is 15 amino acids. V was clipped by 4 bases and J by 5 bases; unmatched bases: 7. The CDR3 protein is CASSQLAEGTGELFF. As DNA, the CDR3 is TGCGCCAGCAGCCAACTAGCGGAGGGGACCGGGGAGCTGTTTTTT. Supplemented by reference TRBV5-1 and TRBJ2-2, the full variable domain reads KAGVTQTPRYLIKTRGQQVTLSCSPISGHRSVSWYQQTPGQGLQFLFEYFSETQRNKGNFPGRFSGRQFSNSRSEMNVSTLELGDSALYLCASSQLAEGTGELFFGEGSRLTVL.

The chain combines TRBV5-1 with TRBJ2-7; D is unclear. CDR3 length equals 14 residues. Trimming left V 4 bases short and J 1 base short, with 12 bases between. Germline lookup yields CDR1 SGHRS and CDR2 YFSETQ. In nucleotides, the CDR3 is TGCGCCAGCAGCCTAATGCCGACTTCCTACGAGCAGTACTTC. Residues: CASSLMPTSYEQYF.